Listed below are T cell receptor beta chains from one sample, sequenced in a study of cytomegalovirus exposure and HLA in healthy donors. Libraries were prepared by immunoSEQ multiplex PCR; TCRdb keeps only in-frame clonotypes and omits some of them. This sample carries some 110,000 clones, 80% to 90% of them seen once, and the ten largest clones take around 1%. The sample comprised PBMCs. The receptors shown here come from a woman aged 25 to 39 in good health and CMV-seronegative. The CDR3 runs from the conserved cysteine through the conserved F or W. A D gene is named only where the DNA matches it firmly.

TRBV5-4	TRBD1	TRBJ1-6	CASSLAAGTVNYNSPLHF	TGTGCCAGCAGCTTGGCCGCCGGGACAGTAAACTATAATTCACCCCTCCACTTT
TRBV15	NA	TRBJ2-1	CATSRESGGPSSYNEQFF	TGTGCCACCAGCAGAGAAAGTGGCGGGCCTAGCTCCTACAATGAGCAGTTCTTC
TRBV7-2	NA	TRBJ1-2	CASSLDRNSYGYTF	TGTGCCAGCAGCTTGGACAGAAATTCCTATGGCTACACCTTC
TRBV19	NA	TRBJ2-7	CASKWGEGVYEQYF	TGTGCCAGTAAATGGGGGGAAGGCGTCTACGAGCAGTACTTC
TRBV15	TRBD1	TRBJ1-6	CATSTENRGNSPLHF	TGTGCCACCAGCACGGAGAACAGGGGCAATTCACCCCTCCACTTT
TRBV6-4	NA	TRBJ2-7	CASTTGTSTYEQYF	TGTGCCAGCACCACCGGGACAAGTACCTACGAGCAGTACTTC
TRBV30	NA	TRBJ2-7	CAWARGPNLYEQYF	TGTGCCTGGGCCAGGGGCCCCAACCTCTACGAGCAGTACTTC
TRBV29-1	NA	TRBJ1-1	CSVGLTLNTEAFF	TGCAGCGTTGGCCTAACTTTGAACACTGAAGCTTTCTTT
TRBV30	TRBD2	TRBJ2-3	CAWLGLAGRDTQYF	TGTGCCTGGCTGGGACTAGCGGGACGGGATACACAGTATTTT
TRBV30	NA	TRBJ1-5	CAWSSGYISNQPQHF	TGTGCCTGGAGTTCCGGGTACATAAGCAATCAGCCCCAGCATTTT